What follows are 3 T cell receptor beta chains derived from one specimen sequenced in a study of cytomegalovirus exposure and HLA in healthy donors. Vbeta (60) and Jbeta (13) primers were used in the PCR. Measured with immunoSEQ multiplex PCR; TCRdb has only the in-frame clones, and not every one. This table holds about 120,000 clones, 8.5% to 10% found once. Sequencing was done on a sample of PBMCs. These receptors came from a man between 25 and 39 years old in good health and CMV-seronegative.

This clone showed up just a few times. The chain carries TRBV7-2 and TRBJ2-3; TRBD1 is a possible D gene (6 bases). This CDR3 region has 14 residues. The ends were cut back, 5 bases at V and 2 bases at J, with 11 bases in the middle. Germline lookup yields CDR1 SGHTA and CDR2 FQGNSA. CDR3 residues: CASSPGQTTDTQYF. Here the CDR3 DNA reads TGTGCCAGCAGCCCCGGACAGACCACAGATACGCAGTATTTT.

This rearrangement joins TRBV5-5 to TRBJ2-7, with TRBD1 identical over 8 bases. The CDR3 is made up of 14 amino acids. Germline assignment: CDR1 SGHKS and CDR2 YYEKEE (reference sequence). With 4 bases clipped from V and 4 bases from J, the junction kept 7 bases outside the gene matches. As DNA, the CDR3 is TGTGCCAGCAGCCGAACAGGGGGTGCTTACGAGCAGTACTTC. Translation gives CASSRTGGAYEQYF.

This chain links TRBV19 with TRBJ2-1, with TRBD1 identical over 12 bases. With 5 bases clipped from V and 0 bases from J, the junction kept 8 bases outside the gene matches. This CDR3 contains 18 residues. Germline V CDR1 and CDR2: LNHDA, SQIVND (reference sequence). CDR3 sequence reads: CASSGGTGGSSSYNEQFF. CDR3 DNA: TGTGCCAGTAGTGGGGGGACAGGGGGCTCCTCCTCCTACAATGAGCAGTTCTTC.